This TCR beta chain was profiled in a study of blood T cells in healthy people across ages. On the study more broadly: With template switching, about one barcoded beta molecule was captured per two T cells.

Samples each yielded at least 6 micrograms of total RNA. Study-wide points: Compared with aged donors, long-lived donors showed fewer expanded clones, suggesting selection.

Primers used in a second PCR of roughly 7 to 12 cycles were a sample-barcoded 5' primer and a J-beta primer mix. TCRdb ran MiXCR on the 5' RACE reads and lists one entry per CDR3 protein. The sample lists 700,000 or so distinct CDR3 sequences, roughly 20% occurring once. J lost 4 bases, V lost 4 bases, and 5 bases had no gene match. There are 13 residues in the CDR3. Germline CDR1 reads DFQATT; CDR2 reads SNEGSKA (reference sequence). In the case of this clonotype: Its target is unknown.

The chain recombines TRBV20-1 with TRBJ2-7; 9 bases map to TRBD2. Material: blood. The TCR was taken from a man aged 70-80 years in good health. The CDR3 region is CSATPSGVYEQYF. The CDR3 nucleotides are TGCAGTGCTACCCCTAGCGGGGTTTACGAGCAGTACTTC.